These 16 T cell receptor beta chains originate from one sample sequenced in a study of blood T cell repertoires in COVID-19. Sequencing was performed with immunoSEQ multiplex PCR; in TCRdb, only in-frame clones are kept and a portion is missing. The table lists about 320,000 clones, about four fifths of them singletons. Material: peripheral blood. The receptor source for this set is a woman aged 50 to 65 with acute or convalescent COVID-19.

This clone was counted a single time. This sequence joins TRBV30 and TRBJ1-2; 7 nucleotides line up with TRBD1. CDR3 length: 13 amino acids. Germline V gives CDR1 GTSNPN, CDR2 SVGIG (reference sequence). Unmatched junction bases numbered 11, after V lost 5 bases and J lost 8 bases. In DNA form, the CDR3 reads TGTGCCTGGGAAACAGGGGCACACGGGGGCTACACCTTC. It encodes CAWETGAHGGYTF. The full variable domain, rest sourced from reference TRBV30 and TRBJ1-2, is SQTIHQWPATLVQPVGSPLSLECTVEGTSNPNLYWYRQAAGRGLQLLFYSVGIGQISSEVPQNLSASRPQDRQFILSSKKLLLSDSGFYLCAWETGAHGGYTFGSGTRLTVV.

About this clone: This same CDR3 is encoded by further DNA sequences in the sample. The chain recombines TRBV6-5 with TRBJ2-1; TRBD2 matches 8 bases. There are 13 residues in the CDR3. After removal of 0 bases from V and 10 bases from J, the junction contained 2 bases not matched to a gene. Germline V CDR1 and CDR2: MNHEY, SVGAGI. The CDR3 here is CASSYSKRGEQFF. CDR3 DNA: TGTGCCAGCAGTTACTCGAAGCGGGGGGAGCAGTTCTTC.

The rearrangement uses TRBV12-2 and TRBJ2-3; the D call in the table, TRBD2, was not verified against the DNA. TRBV12-2 is tagged as a pseudogene. The CDR3 sequence is 17 residues long. CDR3 in DNA: TGTGCAAGTCGGCGTCAAGGCGGGAGGGACTGCACAGATACGCAGTATTTT. It codes for CASRRQGGRDCTDTQYF.

This clone has a single count. This chain joins TRBV9 and TRBJ1-2; D remains unclear. The CDR3 covers 15 residues. Trimming left V 4 bases short and J 3 bases short, with 16 bases between. CDR1 is SGDLS, CDR2 YYNGEE, per germline. In nucleotides, the CDR3 is TGTGCCAGCAGCCCATCGGGAGGGTTTGACTATGGCTACACCTTC. Its translation: CASSPSGGFDYGYTF.

This clone was counted a single time. The chain is built from TRBV25-1 and TRBJ2-7; TRBD1 agrees at 7 bases. The trim removed 1 base at V and 2 bases at J, leaving 5 bases unmatched. The CDR3 spans 15 residues. Germline CDR1 and CDR2: MGHDK and SYGVNS. The CDR3 spells CASSELGQGAYEQYF. The CDR3 region has the DNA TGTGCCAGCAGTGAATTGGGGCAGGGGGCCTACGAGCAGTACTTC.

This chain uses TRBV7-2 with TRBJ1-5; D is perhaps TRBD1 (5 bases). The CDR3 totals 14 residues. The germline V gene has CDR1 SGHTA and CDR2 FQGNSA. The V end lost 6 bases, the J end lost 0 bases, and 9 bases lay between the germline ends. The CDR3 nucleotides read TGTGCCAGCAGGTCGACAGTTAGCAATCAGCCCCAGCATTTT. Translating gives CASRSTVSNQPQHF.

V gene TRBV6-5 combines with J gene TRBJ1-5; 7 bases are shared with TRBD1. CDR1 MNHEY and CDR2 SVGAGI come from the germline V gene. CDR3 size: 14 residues. V shed 10 bases, J shed 1 base, and the junction held 7 bases outside the gene matches. Here the CDR3 DNA reads TGTGCCACCCTACCGGGACAGAGCAATCAGCCCCAGCATTTT. Its protein product is CATLPGQSNQPQHF.

This clone was seen once. The CDR3 loop reads CASSSGLADQETQYF. The DNA of the CDR3 is TGTGCCAGCAGCTCGGGACTAGCCGATCAAGAGACCCAGTACTTC. The chain is built from TRBV7-3 and TRBJ2-5, with TRBD2 matching over 9 bases. Unmatched junction bases numbered 5, after V lost 4 bases and J lost 2 bases. The CDR3 loop spans 15 amino acids. Germline V gene data show CDR1 as SGHTA and CDR2 as FQGTGA.

This sequence joins TRBV29-1 and TRBJ1-2; D call uncertain. Trimming took 8 bases from V and 4 from J, leaving 11 bases between them. The germline V gene has CDR1 SQVTM and CDR2 ANQGSEA. The CDR3 loop spans 11 amino acids. The CDR3 protein is CSISQLYGYTF. In DNA, the CDR3 is TGCAGCATAAGTCAACTCTATGGCTACACCTTC.

The chain couples TRBV28 to TRBJ1-2; TRBD1 might be the D (5 bases). Trimming cost V 8 bases and J 1 base, with 8 bases left between them. The germline CDR1 and CDR2 sequences are MDHEN and SYDVKM. This CDR3 has 12 residues. The CDR3 spells CASGGDNYGYTF. CDR3 nucleotide sequence: TGTGCCAGCGGAGGGGATAACTATGGCTACACCTTC.

The chain recombines TRBV18 with TRBJ2-1, with 13 bases identical to TRBD2. V gave up 4 bases and J gave up 6 bases; unmatched junction bases: 3. The CDR3 is made up of 15 amino acids. Germline V CDR1 and CDR2: KGHSH, LQKENI. CDR3 amino acids: CASSLTSGGANEQFF. Written as DNA, the CDR3 is TGTGCCAGCTCACTTACTAGCGGGGGGGCCAATGAGCAGTTCTTC.

V is TRBV27 and J is TRBJ2-6; 11 bases match TRBD1. Trimming took 8 bases from V and 4 from J; bases not matched to a gene: 4. CDR1 MNHEY and CDR2 SMNVEV come from the germline V gene (reference sequence). There are 15 residues in the CDR3. The CDR3 sequence: CASGQGAWGANVLTF. CDR3 nucleotides: TGTGCCAGCGGACAGGGGGCGTGGGGGGCCAACGTCCTGACTTTC.

This clone was observed a handful of times. V and J are TRBV25-1 and TRBJ1-1, with 11 nucleotides matching TRBD1. Trimming took 2 bases from V and 2 from J; bases not matched to a gene: 10. The CDR3 has 18 residues. Germline assignment: CDR1 MGHDK and CDR2 SYGVNS. CDR3 protein: CASSEDSIGQGANTEAFF. In nucleotides, the CDR3 is TGTGCCAGCAGTGAAGATTCGATTGGACAGGGGGCCAACACTGAAGCTTTCTTT.

The gene calls are TRBV9 and TRBJ2-1; D is perhaps TRBD1 (6 bases). The CDR3 has 15 residues. V gave up 0 bases and J gave up 4 bases, with 11 bases separating them. CDR1 and CDR2 from the germline V gene are SGDLS and YYNGEE. The CDR3 DNA reads TGTGCCAGCAGCGTAGTAACAGGGCCGTACAATGAGCAGTTCTTC. This translates into CASSVVTGPYNEQFF.

This rearrangement joins TRBV28 to TRBJ1-1; perhaps TRBD1 as D (5 bases). The CDR3 runs 15 residues. The V and J ends lost 5 bases and 5 bases respectively, with 18 bases between them. Per the germline V gene, CDR1 is MDHEN and CDR2 is SYDVKM. CDR3 DNA: TGTGCCAGCAGTATCCCCGGGGGGGGTGGGACTGAAGCTTTCTTT. Its protein product is CASSIPGGGGTEAFF. Full variable domain (remainder filled in from reference TRBV28 and TRBJ1-1): DVKVTQSSRYLVKRTGEKVFLECVQDMDHENMFWYRQDPGLGLRLIYFSYDVKMKEKGDIPEGYSVSREKKERFSLILESASTNQTSMYLCASSIPGGGGTEAFFGQGTRLTVV.

This chain uses TRBV10-3 with TRBJ2-2; 12 nucleotides line up with TRBD2. This CDR3 is built from 15 residues. CDR1 is ENHRY and CDR2 is SYGVKD in the germline V gene. The junction had 9 bases not matched to a gene; V was cut back by 9 bases and J by 7 bases. For the CDR3, the DNA is TGTGCCATGGCGACTAGCGGGAGCGGAGGCGGGGAGCTGTTTTTT. Encoded protein: CAMATSGSGGGELFF.